This entry concerns a single TCR beta chain. The antigen is not known. The sample comes from a study of T cell responses to AZD1222 COVID-19 vaccine. Whole-study results and caveats: Clonal diversity was possibly underestimated, and white British individuals and females predominated among donors.

The ends were cut back, 6 bases at V and 6 bases at J, with 17 bases in the middle. Germline V gene data show CDR1 as LNHDA and CDR2 as SQIVND (reference sequence). CDR3 size: 14 residues. Profiled with immunoSEQ multiplex PCR; TCRdb holds only in-frame clones, not every one. The sample gives approximately 150,000 clones, 70% to 90% of which show up once; 0.85% to 1.2% is in the top ten. The source material was peripheral blood, sampled 28 days after the second AZD1222 dose. The J gene is TRBJ1-2, the V gene TRBV19; no reliable D call. This clonotype originated in an adult who received the AZD1222 COVID-19 vaccine. The CDR3 coding sequence is TGTGCCAGTAGCCCAACGGCGGGGATAGATGGCTACACCTTC. It is translated as CASSPTAGIDGYTF.